This T cell receptor beta chain was recorded in a study of blood T cell repertoires in COVID-19. Turning to the study itself: Sites in the United States, Italy and Spain provided acute and convalescent COVID-19 samples.

Original processing methods: Estimated nucleated cell counts came from reference gene primer amplification. Generated by immunoSEQ multiplex PCR, the TCRdb table keeps only in-frame clones and is missing some. The V and J calls and clone size were taken over from that table, and D and trimming were inferred from the DNA. The sample has 150,000 to 200,000 clones; over 75% are singletons. Residents of approximately 25 US areas, aged about 18 to 95 years, made up the participants. Cohort 3 donors counted as recovered after two negative PCRs, clearance, or resolved symptoms. Trimming took 3 bases from V and 3 from J; bases not matched to a gene: 7. The CDR3 sequence is 16 residues long. Germline CDR1 and CDR2: MNHEY and SVGAGI.

The TCR sequence derives from a man in his fifties or sixties who had recovered from COVID-19. The V gene is TRBV6-5, the J gene TRBJ1-2; 10 nucleotides line up with TRBD1. Sequencing was carried out using PBMCs or T cells enriched from blood (not recorded which). CDR3 protein: CASSYIGQGDDYGYTF. In DNA, the CDR3 is TGTGCCAGCAGTTATATCGGACAGGGGGATGACTATGGCTACACCTTC.